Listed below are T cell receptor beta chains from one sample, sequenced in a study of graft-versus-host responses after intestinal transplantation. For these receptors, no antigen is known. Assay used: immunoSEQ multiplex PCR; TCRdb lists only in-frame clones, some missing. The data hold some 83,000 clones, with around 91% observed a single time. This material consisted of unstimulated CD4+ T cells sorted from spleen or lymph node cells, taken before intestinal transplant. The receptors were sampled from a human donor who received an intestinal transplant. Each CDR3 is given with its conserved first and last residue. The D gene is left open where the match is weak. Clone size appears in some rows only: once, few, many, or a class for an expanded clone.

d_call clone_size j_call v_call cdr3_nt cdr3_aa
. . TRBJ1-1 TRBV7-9 TGTGCCAGCAGCTTCGGTCCGGGAGCTTTCTTT CASSFGPGAFF
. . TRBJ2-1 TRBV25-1 TGTGCCAGCAGTGGACCCGTGAGACTTTCCTACAATGAGCAGTTCTTC CASSGPVRLSYNEQFF
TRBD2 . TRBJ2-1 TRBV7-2 TGTGCCAGCAGCTTACGCTCGCGGGGGGGCCAAAATGAGCAGTTCTTC CASSLRSRGGQNEQFF
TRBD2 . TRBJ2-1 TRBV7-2 TGTGCCAGCAGCGCCAGCGGGGGGGAATACAATGAGCAGTTCTTC CASSASGGEYNEQFF
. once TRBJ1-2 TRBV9 TGTGCCAGCAGCGTACTATCCGCCAGGGCCGATGGCTACACCTTC CASSVLSARADGYTF
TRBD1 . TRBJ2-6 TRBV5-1 TGCGCCAGCAGCTCCGACAGGGGCCCTGGGGCCAACGTCCTGACTTTC CASSSDRGPGANVLTF
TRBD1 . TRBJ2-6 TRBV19 TGTGCCAGTAGTCCCCGGACAGGGGGCTCTGGGGCCAACGTCCTGACTTTC CASSPRTGGSGANVLTF
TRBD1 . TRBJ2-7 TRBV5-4 TGTGCCAGCAGCTTGACGGGCCAGGGGGCTTACGAGCAGTACTTC CASSLTGQGAYEQYF
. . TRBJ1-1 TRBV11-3 TGTGCCAGCAGCTTAGAGACAAACTTGAACACTGAAGCTTTCTTT CASSLETNLNTEAFF
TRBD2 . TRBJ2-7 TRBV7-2 TGTGCCAGCAGCCCGTTAGCGGGGCCTTCCTACGAGCAGTACTTC CASSPLAGPSYEQYF
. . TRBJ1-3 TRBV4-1 TGCGCCAGCAGCCAAGAGGAGAGCTCTGGAAACACCATATATTTT CASSQEESSGNTIYF
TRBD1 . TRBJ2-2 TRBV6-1 TGTGCCAGCAGTTTGGACAGGGTGCGGACCGGGGAGCTGTTTTTT CASSLDRVRTGELFF
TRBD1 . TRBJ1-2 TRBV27 TGTGCCAGCAGTCTAGTTACCGGGACAGGGCCTTTAGGCTACACCTTC CASSLVTGTGPLGYTF
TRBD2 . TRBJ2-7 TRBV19 TGTGCCAGTAGTATTCCCGGACTAGCGCCGACGAGCGAGCAGTACTTC CASSIPGLAPTSEQYF
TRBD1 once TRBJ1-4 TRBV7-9 TGTGCCAGCAACAGGGGGACGGCTAATGAAAAACTGTTTTTT CASNRGTANEKLFF
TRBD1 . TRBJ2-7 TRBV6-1 TGTGCCAGCGGGGTACAGGGGTCCTACGAGCAGTACTTC CASGVQGSYEQYF
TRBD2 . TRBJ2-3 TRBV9 TGTGCCAGCAGCCTAGGCAGCGGGGGGGCCAATACGCAGTATTTT CASSLGSGGANTQYF
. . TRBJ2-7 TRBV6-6 TGTGCCAGCAGTTATGGGGGGGGGCCGTCCTACGAGCAGTACTTC CASSYGGGPSYEQYF
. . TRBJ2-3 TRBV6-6 TGTGCCAGCAGCGACCCGAGCTTCAGGTCCCGGGATACGCAGTATTTT CASSDPSFRSRDTQYF
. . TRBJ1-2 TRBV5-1 TGCGCCAGCAGCTTCGGGCGGGCCCCTAACTATGGCTACACCTTC CASSFGRAPNYGYTF
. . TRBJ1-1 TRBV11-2 TGTGCCAGCAGCTTAGCTATACCGGGGGGGTTAGGGGAAGCTTTCTTT CASSLAIPGGLGEAFF
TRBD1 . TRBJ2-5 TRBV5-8 TGTGCCAGCAGGGGGGGGACAGGGATCCGGGAGACCCAGTACTTC CASRGGTGIRETQYF
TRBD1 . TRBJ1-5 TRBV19 TGTGCCAGCAGTAGGGGACAGCCATCAAAGCCCCAGCATTTT CASSRGQPSKPQHF
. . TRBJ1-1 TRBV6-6 TGTGCCAGCAGTTCCCGAGGGGGGGGCGATGCTTTCTTT CASSSRGGGDAFF
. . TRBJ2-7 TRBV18 TGTGCCAGCTCACCGACCGGGACTGCATCCTACGAGCAGTACTTC CASSPTGTASYEQYF
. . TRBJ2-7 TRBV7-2 TGTGCCAGCAGCTTAATCACAGGGACGGTCTACGAGCAGTACTTC CASSLITGTVYEQYF
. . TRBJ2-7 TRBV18 TGTGCCAGCTCAGCAGACAGGAGCTACGAGCAGTACTTC CASSADRSYEQYF
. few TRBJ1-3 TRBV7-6 TGTGCCAGCAGCCGTTCTACGGCGGGCTCTGGAAACACCATATATTTT CASSRSTAGSGNTIYF
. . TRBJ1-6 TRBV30 TGTGCCTGGAGTGTACAAGTCCAGGTGAACTATAATTCACCCCTCCACTTT CAWSVQVQVNYNSPLHF
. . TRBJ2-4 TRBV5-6 TGTGCCAGCAGCTTGGTAGTAGCTAACATTCAGTACTTC CASSLVVANIQYF
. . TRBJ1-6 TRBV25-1 TGTGCCAGCGGACAGTCAGACTTGTCTAATTCACCCCTCCACTTT CASGQSDLSNSPLHF
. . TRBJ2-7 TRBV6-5 TGTGCCAGCAGTTACGAGGAGGGGAGCTCCTACGAGCAGTACTTC CASSYEEGSSYEQYF
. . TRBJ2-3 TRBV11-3 TGTGCCAGCAGCTTGAGGCTAGCTAGCACAGATACGCAGTATTTT CASSLRLASTDTQYF
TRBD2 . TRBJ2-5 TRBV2 TGTGCCAGCAGTGGTGGCGGGGGGTACCAAGAGACCCAGTACTTC CASSGGGGYQETQYF
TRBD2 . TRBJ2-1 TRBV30 TGTGCCTGGAGCCGGGACTACCACAATGAGCAGTTCTTC CAWSRDYHNEQFF
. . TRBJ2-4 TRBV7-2 TGTGCCAGCAGCTTAGAGGCCGCAGGGGTAAAAGGGGACATTCAGTACTTC CASSLEAAGVKGDIQYF
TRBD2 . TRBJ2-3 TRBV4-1 TGCGCCAGCAGCCAAGTTAGCGGGGGGACCACAGATACGCAGTATTTT CASSQVSGGTTDTQYF
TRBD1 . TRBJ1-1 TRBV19 TGTGCCAGTAGTATACGCCGGACAGGGGGCCCTGAAGCTTTCTTT CASSIRRTGGPEAFF
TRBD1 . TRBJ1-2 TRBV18 TGTGCCAGCTCACCATCCAACTCCAGACAGGGTAACTATGGCTACACCTTC CASSPSNSRQGNYGYTF
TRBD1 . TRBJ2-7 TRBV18 TGTGCCAGCTCACCGGGACAGGGGAAAGGCTACGAGCAGTACTTC CASSPGQGKGYEQYF
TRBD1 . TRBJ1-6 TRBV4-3 TGCGCCAGCAGCCAAGAGCAGACAGGGAGGTTTAATTCACCCCTCCACTTT CASSQEQTGRFNSPLHF
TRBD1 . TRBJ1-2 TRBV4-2 TGTGCCAGCAGCCAAGACCTTCAGTTGGGGGACAGCTTTAACTATGGCTACACCTTC CASSQDLQLGDSFNYGYTF
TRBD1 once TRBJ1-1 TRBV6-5 TGTGCCAGCAGTTCACTGAGGGCAGGGGGCAGTACTGAAGCTTTCTTT CASSSLRAGGSTEAFF
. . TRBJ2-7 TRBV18 TGTGCCAGCTCACCTGGGGCAGTTGGCCCCTACGAGCAGTACTTC CASSPGAVGPYEQYF
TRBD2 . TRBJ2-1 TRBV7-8 TGTGCCAGCAGCATCGGACTAGCGGCCTACAATGAGCAGTTCTTC CASSIGLAAYNEQFF
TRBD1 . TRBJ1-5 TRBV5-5 TGTGCCAGCAGCTTGGGGGGACAGGGTTATGCCAATCAGCCCCAGCATTTT CASSLGGQGYANQPQHF
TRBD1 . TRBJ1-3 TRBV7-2 TGTGCCAGCAGCATAACAGGGACAGTATCTGGAAACACCATATATTTT CASSITGTVSGNTIYF
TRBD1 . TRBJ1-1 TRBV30 TGTGCCTGGGCGATGACAGGGGTTCGGGACACTGAAGCTTTCTTT CAWAMTGVRDTEAFF
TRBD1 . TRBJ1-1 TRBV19 TGTGCCAGTAGCGTGACAGGGGGTGGTGAAGCTTTCTTT CASSVTGGGEAFF
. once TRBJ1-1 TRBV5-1 TGCGCCAGCAGCTTGGACGGCGGTGGCACTGAAGCTTTCTTT CASSLDGGGTEAFF
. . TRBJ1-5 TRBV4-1 TGCGCCAGCAGCCAAGACCAAACAGGGTACCAGCCCCAGCATTTT CASSQDQTGYQPQHF
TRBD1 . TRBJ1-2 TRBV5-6 TGTGCCAGCAGCCTCCGGGACAGGGGGCTAGGCTATGGCTACACCTTC CASSLRDRGLGYGYTF
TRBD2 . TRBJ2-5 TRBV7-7 TGTGCCAGCAGCTTCGCGGGGGGCCAAGAGACCCAGTACTTC CASSFAGGQETQYF
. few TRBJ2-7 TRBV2 TGTGCCAGCAGTGAAGGATACAGCTACGAGCAGTACTTC CASSEGYSYEQYF
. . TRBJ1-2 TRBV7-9 TGTGCCAGCAGCCCAGGGGTTGGGGGCTACACCTTC CASSPGVGGYTF
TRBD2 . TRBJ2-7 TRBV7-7 TGTGCCAGCAGCCCCGGGGGGGGAGACTACGAGCAGTACTTC CASSPGGGDYEQYF
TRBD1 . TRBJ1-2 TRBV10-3 TGTGCCATCAGAACCGGACAGGGTCCCTCAGTTATCCATGGCTACACCTTC CAIRTGQGPSVIHGYTF
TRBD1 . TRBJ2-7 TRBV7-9 TGTGCCAGCAGCTTAGGCGACAGGGGGCGGATCGAGCAGTACTTC CASSLGDRGRIEQYF
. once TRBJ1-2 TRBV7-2 TGTGCCAGCAGCGTTACAGGGACGCGTGGCTACACCTTC CASSVTGTRGYTF
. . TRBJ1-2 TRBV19 TGTGCCAGTAGTCCCCCTACCCCTAACTATGGCTACACCTTC CASSPPTPNYGYTF